This record looks at one T cell receptor beta chain sequence and its context. Assay: immunoSEQ multiplex PCR; the TCRdb copy retains only in-frame clones and omits some. The profile covers roughly 140,000 clones, with 85% to 95% appearing a single time and about 1.5% taken by the ten largest. The data originate from a study of CD4+ T cells in melanoma. V shed 1 base and J shed 5 bases, with 8 bases lying between them. The CDR3 spans 13 residues. Germline V CDR1 and CDR2: LGHNA, YNFKEQ. V is TRBV4-2 and J is TRBJ1-1; D is ambiguous. The sequence came from a human donor with melanoma. The CDR3: CASSQGVGTEAFF. CDR3 coding DNA: TGTGCCAGCAGCCAAGGGGTGGGAACTGAAGCTTTCTTT.